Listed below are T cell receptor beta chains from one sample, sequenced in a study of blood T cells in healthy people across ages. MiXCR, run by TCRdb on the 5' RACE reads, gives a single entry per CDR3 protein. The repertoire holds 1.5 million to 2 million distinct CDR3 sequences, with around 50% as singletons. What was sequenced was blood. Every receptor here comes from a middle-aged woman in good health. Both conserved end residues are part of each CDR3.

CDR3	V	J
CASSGPPGDTQYF	TRBV28	TRBJ2-3
CASGVHGDEQFF	TRBV6-1	TRBJ2-1
CSVRVANRGERGYTF	TRBV20-1	TRBJ1-2
CASSSTEFNYGYTF	TRBV7-9	TRBJ1-2
CASSQGTGAEQFF	TRBV3-1	TRBJ2-1
CASSLGDGYQPQHF	TRBV5-5	TRBJ1-5
CASAGLAYNEQFF	TRBV18	TRBJ2-1
CASSYFFGGQETQYF	TRBV6-6	TRBJ2-5
CASTSRGEAFF	TRBV7-9	TRBJ1-1
CASSPLAGHTDTQYF	TRBV7-2	TRBJ2-3
CATSRDYRGGETQYF	TRBV15	TRBJ2-5
CASSLGGTSRGDTQYF	TRBV12-3/TRBV12-4	TRBJ2-3
CSARQQGANSYNSPLHF	TRBV20-1	TRBJ1-6
CASRKGDGRETQYF	TRBV27	TRBJ2-5
CATSEGQGKLSSYNEQFF	TRBV15	TRBJ2-1
CASSLMQGDGQPQHF	TRBV7-2	TRBJ1-5
CASSLMATHEQYF	TRBV13	TRBJ2-7
CASRNNRDKNIQYF	TRBV6-5	TRBJ2-4
CASSYSILKETQYF	TRBV6-2/TRBV6-3	TRBJ2-5
CSVALTAYEQFF	TRBV29-1	TRBJ2-1
CASSGGMRYTDTQYF	TRBV6-1	TRBJ2-3
CATSTMETQYF	TRBV15	TRBJ2-5
CASSLGQVASKAEQFF	TRBV7-9	TRBJ2-1
CASSLVPGGLGNEKLFF	TRBV5-1	TRBJ1-4
CASTLGTSAHNEQFF	TRBV27	TRBJ2-1
CASSVERNSGANVLTF	TRBV9	TRBJ2-6
CASRNTGVEQYF	TRBV2	TRBJ2-7
CASSAEAETQYF	TRBV11-2	.
CASSEGALARGYTF	TRBV2	TRBJ1-2
CASSYRDSTTDTQYF	TRBV5-5	TRBJ2-3
CASSSPLGDNEQFF	TRBV5-5	TRBJ2-1
CASSESSTTYNEQFF	TRBV9	TRBJ2-1
CSTGQSNQPQHF	TRBV29-1	TRBJ1-5
CASSSAGAPYEQYF	TRBV28	TRBJ2-7
CASEGLYNEQFF	TRBV7-9	TRBJ2-1
CASNGGSYNEQFF	TRBV25-1	TRBJ2-1
CSASKIQQYF	TRBV20-1	TRBJ2-3
CASSPGTAPVGPGANVLTF	TRBV5-1	TRBJ2-6
CSARDNHRSTDTQYF	TRBV20-1	TRBJ2-3
CASSQDLISSYNSPLHF	TRBV4-3	TRBJ1-6
CASSGQLTGNSPLHF	TRBV2	TRBJ1-6
CASRLSGGPRDEQFF	TRBV7-2	TRBJ2-1
CSARGREYGYTF	TRBV20-1	TRBJ1-2
CSAGADNNYGYTF	TRBV20-1	TRBJ1-2
CASSLDVLETQYF	TRBV5-1	TRBJ2-5
CASSLARGDPYEQYF	TRBV7-2	TRBJ2-7
CASTPQGGPYNEQFF	TRBV6-2/TRBV6-3	TRBJ2-1
CASSPPAEEETQYF	TRBV5-1	TRBJ2-5
CASSYRSAARHSGNTIYF	TRBV6-2/TRBV6-3	TRBJ1-3
CASSSRQGVTYEQYF	TRBV4-2	TRBJ2-7
CASSLEVGSSPLHF	TRBV5-1	TRBJ1-6
CSASQGFSGNTQYF	TRBV20-1	TRBJ2-3
CSARLPRNTGELFF	TRBV20-1	TRBJ2-2
CASSPGQDSLYGYTF	TRBV2	TRBJ1-2
CASSFQAGAFYEQYF	TRBV28	TRBJ2-7
CASSLTGGYPYEQYF	TRBV7-2	TRBJ2-7
CASSYSAGATNEKLFF	TRBV6-6	TRBJ1-4
CASSPASGQETQYF	TRBV7-2	TRBJ2-5
CASRGPGTEAFF	TRBV27	TRBJ1-1